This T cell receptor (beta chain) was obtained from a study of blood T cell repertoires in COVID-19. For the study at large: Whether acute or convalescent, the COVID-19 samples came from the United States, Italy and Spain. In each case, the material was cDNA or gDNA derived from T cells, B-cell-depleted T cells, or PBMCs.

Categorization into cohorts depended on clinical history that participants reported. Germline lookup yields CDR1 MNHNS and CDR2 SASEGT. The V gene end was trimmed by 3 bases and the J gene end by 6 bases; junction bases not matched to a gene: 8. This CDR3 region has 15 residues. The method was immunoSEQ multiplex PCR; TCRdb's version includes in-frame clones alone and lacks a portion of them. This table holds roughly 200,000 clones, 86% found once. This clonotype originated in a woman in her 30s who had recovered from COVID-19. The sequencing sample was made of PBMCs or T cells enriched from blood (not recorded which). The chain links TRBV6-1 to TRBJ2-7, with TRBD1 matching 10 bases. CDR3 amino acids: CASSDPGQGPVEQYF. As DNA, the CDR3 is TGTGCCAGCAGTGACCCGGGACAGGGGCCCGTCGAGCAGTACTTC.